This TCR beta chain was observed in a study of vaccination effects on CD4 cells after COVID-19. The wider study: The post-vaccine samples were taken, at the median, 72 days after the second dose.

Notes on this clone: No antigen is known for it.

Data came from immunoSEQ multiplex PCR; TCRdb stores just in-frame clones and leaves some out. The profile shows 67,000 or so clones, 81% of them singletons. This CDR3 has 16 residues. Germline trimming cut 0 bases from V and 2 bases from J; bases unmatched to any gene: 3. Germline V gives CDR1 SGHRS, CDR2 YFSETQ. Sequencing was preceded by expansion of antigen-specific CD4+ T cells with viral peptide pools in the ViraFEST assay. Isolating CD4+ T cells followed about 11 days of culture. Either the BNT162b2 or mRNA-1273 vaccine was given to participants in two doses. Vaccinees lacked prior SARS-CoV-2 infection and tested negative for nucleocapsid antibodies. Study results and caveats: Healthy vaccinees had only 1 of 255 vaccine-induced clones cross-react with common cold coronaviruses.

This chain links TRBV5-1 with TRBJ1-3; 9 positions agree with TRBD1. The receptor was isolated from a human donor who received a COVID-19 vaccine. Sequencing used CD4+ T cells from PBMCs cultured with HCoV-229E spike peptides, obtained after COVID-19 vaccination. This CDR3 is CASSLAGTGTGNTIYF. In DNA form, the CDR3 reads TGCGCCAGCAGCTTGGCCGGGACAGGGACTGGAAACACCATATATTTT. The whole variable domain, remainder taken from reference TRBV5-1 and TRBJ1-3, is KAGVTQTPRYLIKTRGQQVTLSCSPISGHRSVSWYQQTPGQGLQFLFEYFSETQRNKGNFPGRFSGRQFSNSRSEMNVSTLELGDSALYLCASSLAGTGTGNTIYFGEGSWLTVV.